These 26 T cell receptor beta chains came from one sample sequenced in a study of breast tumors, draining lymph nodes, adjacent tissues. The lymph nodes were axillary draining lymph nodes from breast cancer patients. From the multiplex PCR reads, TCRdb called clonotypes with MiXCR, one entry per CDR3 protein. The data contain about 130,000 distinct CDR3 sequences, about 22% of them singletons. Source material: axillary lymph node tissue. All receptors come from a female donor with breast cancer. Some clones in this sample may be carry-over from other donors' samples.

V and J are TRBV28 and TRBJ2-1, with a weak D call TRBD2 (6 bases). This CDR3 region has 16 residues. The V gene's germline CDR1 is MDHEN and CDR2 SYDVKM. Trimming took off 6 bases at V and 4 bases at J, with 19 bases between the two ends. CDR3 in amino acids: CASSPMSGGWYNEQFF. The DNA of the CDR3 is TGTGCCAGCAGCCCGATGTCCGGGGGTTGGTACAATGAGCAGTTCTTC. Full variable domain (remainder filled in from reference TRBV28 and TRBJ2-1): DVKVTQSSRYLVKRTGEKVFLECVQDMDHENMFWYRQDPGLGLRLIYFSYDVKMKEKGDIPEGYSVSREKKERFSLILESASTNQTSMYLCASSPMSGGWYNEQFFGPGTRLTVL.

This clonotype has a count of ten or more. This chain uses TRBV19 with TRBJ1-6; TRBD1 agrees at 9 bases. Germline assignment: CDR1 LNHDA and CDR2 SQIVND (reference sequence). The CDR3 covers 15 residues. The V and J ends lost 4 bases and 11 bases, in that order; junction bases with no gene match: 9. The CDR3 region is CASSTSGQGAPPLHF. For the CDR3, the DNA is TGTGCCAGTAGTACGTCGGGACAGGGAGCTCCACCCCTCCACTTT. Variable domain in full (rest from reference TRBV19 and TRBJ1-6): DGGITQSPKYLFRKEGQNVTLSCEQNLNHDAMYWYRQDPGQGLRLIYYSQIVNDFQKGDIAEGYSVSREKKESFPLTVTSAQKNPTAFYLCASSTSGQGAPPLHFGNGTRLTVT.

The sample holds many counts of this clonotype. This chain links TRBV29-1 with TRBJ2-1; 8 bases match TRBD2. Trimming took 1 base from V and 9 from J; bases not matched to a gene: 14. The CDR3 length is 16 residues. CDR1 is SQVTM and CDR2 is ANQGSEA in the germline V gene. This CDR3 is CSVEGISGTTSGEQFF. The CDR3, as DNA: TGCAGCGTTGAAGGAATTAGCGGGACCACGAGTGGTGAGCAGTTCTTC.

This clonotype was observed at least ten times. V gene TRBV20-1 combines with J gene TRBJ2-1; D is perhaps TRBD2 (6 bases). Germline V gene data show CDR1 as DFQATT and CDR2 as SNEGSKA (reference sequence). V was clipped by 0 bases and J by 10 bases, with 16 bases between them. The CDR3 is 14 residues long. The CDR3 here is CSARDGLHGGEQFF. The CDR3, as DNA: TGCAGTGCTAGAGATGGACTCCACGGAGGGGAGCAGTTCTTC.

At least ten counts were recorded for this clonotype. The chain carries TRBV18 and TRBJ2-3; D call uncertain. Germline V CDR1 and CDR2: KGHSH, LQKENI. The germline V and J ends were trimmed by 3 bases and 0 bases, with 4 bases remaining between them. The CDR3 sequence is 13 residues long. CDR3 nucleotides: TGTGCCAGCTCACCCGGAAGCACAGATACGCAGTATTTT. Its protein product is CASSPGSTDTQYF.

This clonotype has at least ten counts. This chain joins TRBV6-6 and TRBJ2-1, with a tentative D call TRBD2 (5 bases). Trimming shortened V by 10 bases and J by 15 bases, and 16 bases separated the two germline ends. The CDR3 totals 10 residues. Per the germline V gene, CDR1 is MNHNY and CDR2 is SVGAGI (reference sequence). The CDR3 is CATGREAVFF. CDR3 nucleotides: TGTGCCACCGGTAGGGAAGCGGTGTTCTTC.

Concerning this clonotype itself: This likely comes from a read error, as the CDR3 has no conserved phenylalanine or tryptophan at its end. The rearrangement uses TRBV28 and TRBJ2-3; no reliable D call. The length of the CDR3 is 11 residues. Germline V gene data show CDR1 as MDHEN and CDR2 as SYDVKM. V lost 3 bases and J lost 6, with 4 bases in between. Written as DNA, the CDR3 is TGTGCCAGCAGTTTGACGGATACGCAGTATGTT. It specifies CASSLTDTQYV.

The chain is built from TRBV5-1 and TRBJ2-1; 8 nucleotides line up with TRBD1. Germline V lookup: CDR1 SGHRS, CDR2 YFSETQ. This CDR3 has 13 amino acids. Trimming took 5 bases from V and 8 from J; bases not matched to a gene: 6. CDR3 region: CASRLGQGYEQFF. DNA for the CDR3: TGCGCCAGCAGACTTGGACAGGGCTATGAGCAGTTCTTC.

At least ten counts were recorded for this clonotype. A junction boundary mismatches the germline segment, possibly from a read error. This chain connects TRBV2 to TRBJ2-7, with a possible D match to TRBD1 (5 bases). Germline lookup yields CDR1 SNHLY and CDR2 FYNNEI. There are 12 residues in the CDR3. The chain's CDR3 is CASSWEQVRPSF. The CDR3 bases are TGTGCCAGCAGCTGGGAACAGGTCAGACCCTCCTTC.

This clonotype was recorded many times. This chain links TRBV10-1 with TRBJ2-5, with D possibly TRBD2 on 5 matching bases. This CDR3 is 14 amino acids long. Trimming shortened V by 5 bases and J by 4 bases, and 14 bases separated the two germline ends. Germline CDR1 and CDR2: WNHNN and SYGVQD (reference sequence). Here the CDR3 reads CASSPRRAGETQYF. The CDR3 nucleotides read TGCGCCAGCAGTCCCCGACGGGCGGGAGAGACCCAGTACTTC.

This clonotype was found many times. The gene calls are TRBV6-6 and TRBJ2-2; TRBD2 agrees at 8 bases. The CDR3 consists of 16 residues. Looked up from germline, CDR1 is MNHNY and CDR2 is SVGAGI (reference sequence). Losses at the gene ends were 2 bases for V and 2 bases for J; bases not matched to a gene: 4. DNA of the CDR3: TGTGCCAGCAGTTACCCAAGCGGGAGTAACACCGGGGAGCTGTTTTTT. This encodes CASSYPSGSNTGELFF.

Comments on this clonotype: An end of the junction does not agree with germline; a read error may underlie this. The chain couples TRBV25-1 to TRBJ1-6, with D unresolved. The CDR3 has 13 amino acids. CDR1 is MGHDK, CDR2 SYGVNS, per germline. The CDR3 coding sequence is TGTGCCGGCAGTGGGCTACCGAATTCACCCCTCCACTTT. Translated, it gives CAGSGLPNSPLHF. The variable domain in full, with the rest retrieved from reference TRBV25-1 and TRBJ1-6, is EADIYQTPRYLVIGTGKKITLECSQTMGHDKMYWYQQDPGMELHLIHYSYGVNSTEKGDLSSESTVSRIRTEHFPLTLESARPSHTSQYLCAGSGLPNSPLHFGNGTRLTVT.

On this clonotype: A much bigger clone sits one base away, suggesting this may be a read error. This chain uses TRBV18 with TRBJ1-3, with D unclear. Germline V gene sequence: CDR1 KGHSH, CDR2 LQKENI. This CDR3 spans 14 amino acids. CDR3 bases: TGTGCCAGCTCAGCAACCCCCTCTGGAAACGCCATATATTTT. Amino acid sequence: CASSATPSGNAIYF.

This clonotype was counted only a few times. The rearrangement uses TRBV5-8 and TRBJ2-5; D gene unclear. The CDR3 is 15 amino acids. Trimming left V 0 bases short and J 3 bases short, with 12 bases between. Per germline, CDR1 SGHTS and CDR2 YDEGEE. The CDR3 DNA follows: TGTGCCAGCAGCTTGGCCAGGCGGCAGAAAGAGACCCAGTACTTC. Residues: CASSLARRQKETQYF.

This clonotype was recorded many times. At one end, the junction sequence differs from germline, possibly due to a read error. The chain combines TRBV5-1 with TRBJ1-5; D is uncertain. Germline CDR1 SGHRS, CDR2 YFSETQ. The CDR3 consists of 14 residues. The CDR3 loop reads CASSERGGNQPQHF. Written as DNA, the CDR3 is TGCGCCAGCAGTGAACGGGGTGGCAATCAGCCCCAACATTTT.

This clonotype was observed many times. The chain carries TRBV7-6 and TRBJ2-5, with 12 bases identical to TRBD2. Germline V CDR1 and CDR2: SGHVS, FNYEAQ. The CDR3 runs to 17 residues. V trimming: 0 bases; J trimming: 7 bases; junction bases outside the gene matches: 9. The CDR3 nucleotides read TGTGCCAGCAGCTTAGCACTAGCGGGAGGCCTACTCGGGACCCAGTACTTC. As protein: CASSLALAGGLLGTQYF.

There are many counts of this clonotype. The chain joins TRBV30 to TRBJ2-5; 8 nucleotides match TRBD2. The length of the CDR3 is 15 residues. V lost 0 bases, J lost 5 bases, and 8 bases stayed unmatched. Germline values: CDR1 GTSNPN, CDR2 SVGIG (reference sequence). The CDR3 protein is CAWSVSAGGFETQYF. In DNA form, the CDR3 reads TGTGCCTGGAGTGTAAGCGCGGGAGGTTTTGAGACCCAGTACTTC.

The chain employs TRBV4-3 and TRBJ2-2, with 11 bases matching TRBD2. This CDR3 spans 17 amino acids. Germline V CDR1 and CDR2: LGHNA, YSLEER. Trimming cost V 8 bases and J 2 bases; bases outside gene matches: 10. CDR3 sequence (DNA): TGCGCCAGCCGCCGACGACTAGCGGGATCCAACACCGGGGAGCTGTTTTTT. Protein sequence: CASRRRLAGSNTGELFF.

The chain combines TRBV19 with TRBJ2-5, with D possibly being TRBD1 (5 bases). Trimming pared 11 bases from V and 4 bases from J, leaving 14 bases between. The germline gives CDR1 LNHDA, CDR2 SQIVND (reference sequence). The CDR3 covers 12 residues. The chain's CDR3 is CASGQGRETQYF. The CDR3 nucleotides are TGTGCCTCCGGGCAGGGTAGAGAGACCCAGTACTTC. The whole variable domain, remainder taken from reference TRBV19 and TRBJ2-5, is DGGITQSPKYLFRKEGQNVTLSCEQNLNHDAMYWYRQDPGQGLRLIYYSQIVNDFQKGDIAEGYSVSREKKESFPLTVTSAQKNPTAFYLCASGQGRETQYFGPGTRLLVL.

V gene TRBV20-1 combines with J gene TRBJ2-4, with 11 bases aligning to TRBD2. The CDR3 covers 15 residues. V trimming: 4 bases; J trimming: 4 bases; junction bases outside the gene matches: 6. CDR1 and CDR2 (germline): DFQATT, SNEGSKA (reference sequence). DNA of the CDR3: TGCAGTGCTACGTGGCCTAGCGGGAGGAAAAACATTCAGTACTTC. Translating it yields CSATWPSGRKNIQYF.

This clonotype was detected a few times. The chain recombines TRBV28 with TRBJ2-7; D possibly matches TRBD1 or TRBD2 (6 bases each). V lost 4 bases and J 2 bases, leaving 9 bases between the germline ends. This CDR3 contains 13 residues. Germline CDR1 is MDHEN and CDR2 is SYDVKM. The CDR3 region is CASSYRGPYEQYF. The CDR3 region has the DNA TGTGCCAGCAGTTATCGGGGGCCCTACGAGCAGTACTTC. Together with reference TRBV28 and TRBJ2-7, the CDR3 gives the full variable domain: DVKVTQSSRYLVKRTGEKVFLECVQDMDHENMFWYRQDPGLGLRLIYFSYDVKMKEKGDIPEGYSVSREKKERFSLILESASTNQTSMYLCASSYRGPYEQYFGPGTRLTVT.

There are many counts of this clonotype. The J gene is TRBJ1-5, the V gene TRBV20-1; the D gene is possibly TRBD1 (5 bases). V lost 0 bases, J lost 6 bases, and 18 bases lay in between. Germline CDR1 DFQATT, CDR2 SNEGSKA (reference sequence). This CDR3 is 16 amino acids long. CDR3 DNA sequence: TGCAGTGCTAGAGACGACAACGGGGGATCGTTTCAGCCCCAGCATTTT. As protein: CSARDDNGGSFQPQHF.

This clonotype has at least ten counts. The chain joins TRBV5-1 to TRBJ2-2; 10 bases are a match to TRBD2. This CDR3 is built from 17 residues. The ends lost 4 bases at V and 0 bases at J; junction bases unmatched: 6. Germline CDR1 is SGHRS and CDR2 is YFSETQ. CDR3 amino acids: CASSPGTSASNTGELFF. In DNA form, the CDR3 reads TGCGCCAGCAGCCCCGGGACTAGCGCTTCGAACACCGGGGAGCTGTTTTTT. The full variable domain, its missing parts supplied by reference TRBV5-1 and TRBJ2-2, is KAGVTQTPRYLIKTRGQQVTLSCSPISGHRSVSWYQQTPGQGLQFLFEYFSETQRNKGNFPGRFSGRQFSNSRSEMNVSTLELGDSALYLCASSPGTSASNTGELFFGEGSRLTVL.

Of note for this clonotype: A much bigger clone sits one base away, suggesting this may be a read error. V usage is TRBV2 and J usage is TRBJ2-1; the match to TRBD2 covers 14 bases. This CDR3 is 15 amino acids long. Germline V lookup: CDR1 SNHLY, CDR2 FYNNEI. DNA for the CDR3: TGTGCCAGCAGGCGACTAGCGGGAGGGCCATATGAGCAGTCCTTC. Translating gives CASRRLAGGPYEQSF.

As concerns this clonotype: This may be a read error: a much more frequent sequence differs by one nucleotide. Because the CDR3 is missing its conserved closing phenylalanine or tryptophan, this is likely a read error. This chain uses TRBV27 with TRBJ1-2; D gene ambiguous. CDR3 length: 16 residues. The germline gives CDR1 MNHEY, CDR2 SMNVEV (reference sequence). Trimming removed 7 bases at V and 8 bases at J, with 26 bases between. CDR3 DNA: TGTGCCAGCACCAAAGCCCTCAGTGCCCTGAGGGAGGGCTACACCTCC. This translates into CASTKALSALREGYTS.

This clonotype was counted ten times or more. The rearrangement links TRBV19 to TRBJ2-7; 7 nucleotides line up with TRBD2. Germline lookup yields CDR1 LNHDA and CDR2 SQIVND (reference sequence). The trim removed 6 bases at V and 5 bases at J, leaving 13 bases unmatched. The CDR3 has 15 residues. The CDR3, as DNA: TGTGCCAGTAGAGCTAAGGTGGGAGGGCCCCACGAGCAGTACTTC. Amino acid sequence: CASRAKVGGPHEQYF.